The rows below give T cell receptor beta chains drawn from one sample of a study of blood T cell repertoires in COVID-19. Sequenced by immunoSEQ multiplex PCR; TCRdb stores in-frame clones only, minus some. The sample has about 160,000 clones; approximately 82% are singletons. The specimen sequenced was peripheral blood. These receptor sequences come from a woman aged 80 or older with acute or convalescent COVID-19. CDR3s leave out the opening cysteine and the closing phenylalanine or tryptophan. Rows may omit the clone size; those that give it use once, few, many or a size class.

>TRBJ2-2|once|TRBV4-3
ASSQDWLAGYNTGELF
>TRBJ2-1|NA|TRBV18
ASSQGASEQF
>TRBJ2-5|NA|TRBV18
ASSPSIAGGETQY
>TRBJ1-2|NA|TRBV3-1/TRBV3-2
ASSQGQQGNGYT
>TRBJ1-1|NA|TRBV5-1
ASSLGQYTEAF
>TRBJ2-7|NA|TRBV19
ASSKGGAGGVYEQY
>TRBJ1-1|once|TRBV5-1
ASSPGTSTEAF
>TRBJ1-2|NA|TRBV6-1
ASSERRGDSGYT
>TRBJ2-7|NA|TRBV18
ASSPRTGESEQY
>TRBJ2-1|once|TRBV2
ASGDRGSNEQF
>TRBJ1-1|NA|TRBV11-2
ASSLAGNTEAF